The clone carrying this TCR beta chain appeared a few times. Antigen specificity is unknown. The PCR had 60 Vbeta and 13 Jbeta primers. Some clones are missing from TCRdb's copy, which holds only in-frame ones; the method was immunoSEQ multiplex PCR. The repertoire holds some 180,000 clones, with 87% as singletons. The CDR3 totals 15 residues. CDR1 is LNHDA, CDR2 SQIVND, per germline (reference sequence). Trimming removed 3 bases at V and 4 bases at J, with 12 bases between. This specimen belongs to a study of cytomegalovirus exposure and HLA in healthy donors. Overall study: Earlier, 117 million unique TCR beta sequences were recovered from about 200 million T cells by an analysis. Study observations and caveats: Presence/absence analyses supposed approximately even sequencing depth among donors.

Donors counted as nominally healthy when sampled, yet unrecorded immune exposures were likely. Sequencing was performed on PBMCs. This chain connects TRBV19 to TRBJ2-2; the D gene is possibly TRBD1 (6 bases). This sequence originates from a girl under three years old in good health and CMV-seronegative. The CDR3 reads CASSIMGAGTGELFF. CDR3 nucleotides: TGTGCCAGTAGTATCATGGGGGCGGGCACCGGGGAGCTGTTTTTT.